This T cell receptor (beta chain) was found in a study of T cell responses to AZD1222 COVID-19 vaccine. Study results and caveats: No repertoire was sampled before or during the peak T cell response, only after it.

Germline lookup yields CDR1 SGDLS and CDR2 YYNGEE. The CDR3 extends over 15 amino acids. Unmatched junction bases numbered 7, after V lost 3 bases and J lost 7 bases. The method was immunoSEQ multiplex PCR; TCRdb's version includes in-frame clones alone and lacks a portion of them. This repertoire shows approximately 110,000 clones, about 92% found once; its top ten account for 6% to 9%. Concerning this clone itself: Antigen specificity is unknown.

Sequences were derived from peripheral blood, sampled 28 days after the second AZD1222 dose. This chain joins TRBV9 and TRBJ1-6; 7 positions match TRBD1. The TCR originated in an adult who received the AZD1222 COVID-19 vaccine. The CDR3 region is CASSAGQAHNSPLHF. In DNA, the CDR3 is TGTGCCAGCAGCGCCGGACAGGCCCACAATTCACCCCTCCACTTT.